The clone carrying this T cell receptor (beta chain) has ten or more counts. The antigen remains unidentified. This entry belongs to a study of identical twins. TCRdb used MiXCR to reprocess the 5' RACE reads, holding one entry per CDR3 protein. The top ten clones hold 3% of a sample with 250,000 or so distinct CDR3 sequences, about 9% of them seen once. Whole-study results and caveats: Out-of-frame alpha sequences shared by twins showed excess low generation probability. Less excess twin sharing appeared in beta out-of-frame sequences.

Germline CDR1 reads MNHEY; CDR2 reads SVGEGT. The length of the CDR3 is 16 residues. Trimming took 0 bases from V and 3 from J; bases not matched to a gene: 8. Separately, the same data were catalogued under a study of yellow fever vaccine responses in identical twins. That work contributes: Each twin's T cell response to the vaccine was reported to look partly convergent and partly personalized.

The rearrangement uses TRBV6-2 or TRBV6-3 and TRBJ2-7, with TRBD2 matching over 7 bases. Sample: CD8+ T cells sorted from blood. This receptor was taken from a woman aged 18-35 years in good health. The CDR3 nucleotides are TGTGCCAGCAGTTACTCCCCCGGACTAGACCACTACGAGCAGTACTTC. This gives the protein CASSYSPGLDHYEQYF.